This TCR beta chain is from a study of T cell repertoires in cytomegalovirus infection. For the study at large: CMV infection together with matching HLA type was indicated by public TCR beta signatures.

TCRdb processed the reads anew with MiXCR; each CDR3 protein has one entry. The sample has tens of thousands of distinct CDR3 sequences, 4% seen once. This clonotype was picked up many times. CDR1 is SGHTA and CDR2 is FQGNSA in the germline V gene. Trimming cost V 1 base and J 2 bases; bases outside gene matches: 2. The CDR3 has 15 residues. This receptor was obtained from a human donor in good health (CMV status not recorded). Some clones in this sample may be carry-over from other donors' samples. This sequence joins TRBV7-2 and TRBJ2-1, with TRBD2 identical over 7 bases. Sequenced: PBMCs. The CDR3 bases are TGTGCCAGCAGCTTAGGGGCGGGAGCCTACAATGAGCAGTTCTTC. Its protein is CASSLGAGAYNEQFF. The whole variable domain, remainder taken from reference TRBV7-2 and TRBJ2-1, is GAGVSQSPSNKVTEKGKDVELRCDPISGHTALYWYRQSLGQGLEFLIYFQGNSAPDKSGLPSDRFSAERTGGSVSTLTIQRTQQEDSAVYLCASSLGAGAYNEQFFGPGTRLTVL.